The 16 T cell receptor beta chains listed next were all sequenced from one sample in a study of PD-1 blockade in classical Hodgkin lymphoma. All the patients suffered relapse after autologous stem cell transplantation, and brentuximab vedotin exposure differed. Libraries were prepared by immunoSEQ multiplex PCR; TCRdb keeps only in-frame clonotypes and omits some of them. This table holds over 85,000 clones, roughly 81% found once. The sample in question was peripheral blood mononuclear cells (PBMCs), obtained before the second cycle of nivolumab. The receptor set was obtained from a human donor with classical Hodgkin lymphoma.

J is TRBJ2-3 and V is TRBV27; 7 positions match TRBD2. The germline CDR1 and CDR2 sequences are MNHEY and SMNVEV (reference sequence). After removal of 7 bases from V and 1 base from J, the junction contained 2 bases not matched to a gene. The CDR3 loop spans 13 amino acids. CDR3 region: CASMGRGTDTQYF. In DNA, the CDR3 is TGTGCCAGCATGGGGAGGGGCACAGATACGCAGTATTTT.

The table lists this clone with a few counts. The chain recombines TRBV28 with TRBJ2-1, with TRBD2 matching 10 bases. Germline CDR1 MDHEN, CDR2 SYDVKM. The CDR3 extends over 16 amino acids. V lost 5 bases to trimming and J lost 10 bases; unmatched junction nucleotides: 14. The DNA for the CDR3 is TGTGCCAGCAGTCCCCCTGGGGGGCAGGGACTAGCGGAGCAGTTCTTC. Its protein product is CASSPPGGQGLAEQFF.

CDR3 coding DNA: TGCGCCAGCAGCTTGGAAGTGGGGGGTATGCCCTACGAGCAGTACTTC. This encodes CASSLEVGGMPYEQYF. The chain uses TRBV5-1 and TRBJ2-7; tentative D call: TRBD2 (6 bases). Germline lookup yields CDR1 SGHRS and CDR2 YFSETQ. Trimming took 0 bases from V and 2 from J, leaving 15 bases between them. This CDR3 is built from 16 residues. The complete variable domain, with remaining parts taken from reference TRBV5-1 and TRBJ2-7, reads KAGVTQTPRYLIKTRGQQVTLSCSPISGHRSVSWYQQTPGQGLQFLFEYFSETQRNKGNFPGRFSGRQFSNSRSEMNVSTLELGDSALYLCASSLEVGGMPYEQYFGPGTRLTVT.

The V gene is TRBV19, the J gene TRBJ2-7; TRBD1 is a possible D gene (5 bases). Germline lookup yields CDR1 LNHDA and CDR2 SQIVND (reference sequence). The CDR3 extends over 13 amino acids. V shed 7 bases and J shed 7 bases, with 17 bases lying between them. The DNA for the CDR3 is TGTGCCAGTAAGGGTCAGGGCACAGGAGAGCAGTACTTC. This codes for CASKGQGTGEQYF.

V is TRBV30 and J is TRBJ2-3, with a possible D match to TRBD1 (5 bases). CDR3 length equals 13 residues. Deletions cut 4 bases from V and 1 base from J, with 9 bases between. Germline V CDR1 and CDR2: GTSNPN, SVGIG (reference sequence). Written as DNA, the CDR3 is TGTGCCTGGATAGTCAGGGGCACAGATACGCAGTATTTT. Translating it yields CAWIVRGTDTQYF.

CDR3 residues: CASSILAGTGELFF. DNA of the CDR3: TGTGCCAGTAGTATCCTAGCTGGTACCGGGGAGCTGTTTTTT. This chain joins TRBV19 and TRBJ2-2; possible D gene TRBD2, 5 bases. CDR1 and CDR2 from the germline V gene are LNHDA and SQIVND (reference sequence). The CDR3 totals 14 residues. The germline V and J ends were trimmed by 3 bases and 5 bases, with 10 bases remaining between them.

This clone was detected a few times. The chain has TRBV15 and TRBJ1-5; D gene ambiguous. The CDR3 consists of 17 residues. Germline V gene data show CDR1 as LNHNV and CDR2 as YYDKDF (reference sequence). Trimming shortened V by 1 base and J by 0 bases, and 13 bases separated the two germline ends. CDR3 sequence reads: CATSRGDWHYSNQPQHF. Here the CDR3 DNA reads TGTGCCACCAGCAGAGGTGATTGGCACTATAGCAATCAGCCCCAGCATTTT.

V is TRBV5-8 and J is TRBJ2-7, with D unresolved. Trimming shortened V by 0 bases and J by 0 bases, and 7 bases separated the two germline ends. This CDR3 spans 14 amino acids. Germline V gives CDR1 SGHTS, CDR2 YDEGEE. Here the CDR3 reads CASSLGQPSYEQYF. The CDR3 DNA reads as TGTGCCAGCAGCTTGGGCCAGCCCTCCTACGAGCAGTACTTC.

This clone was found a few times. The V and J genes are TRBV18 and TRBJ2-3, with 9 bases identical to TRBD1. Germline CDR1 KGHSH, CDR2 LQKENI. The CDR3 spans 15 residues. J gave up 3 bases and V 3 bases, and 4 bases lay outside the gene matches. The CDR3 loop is CASSPSDRGTDTQYF. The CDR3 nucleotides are TGTGCCAGCTCACCGTCGGACAGGGGAACAGATACGCAGTATTTT.

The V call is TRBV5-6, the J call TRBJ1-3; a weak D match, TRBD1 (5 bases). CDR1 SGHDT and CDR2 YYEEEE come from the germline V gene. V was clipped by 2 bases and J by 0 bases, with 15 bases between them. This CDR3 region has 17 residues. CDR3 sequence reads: CASSLMTALYSGNTIYF. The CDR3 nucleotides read TGTGCCAGCAGCTTAATGACAGCCTTATACTCTGGAAACACCATATATTTT.

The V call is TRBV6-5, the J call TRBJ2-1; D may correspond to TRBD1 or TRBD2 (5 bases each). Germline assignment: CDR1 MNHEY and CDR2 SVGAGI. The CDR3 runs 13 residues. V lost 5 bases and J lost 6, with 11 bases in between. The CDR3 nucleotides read TGTGCCAGCAGTGGAAGGGGACCCAATGAGCAGTTCTTC. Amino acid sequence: CASSGRGPNEQFF.

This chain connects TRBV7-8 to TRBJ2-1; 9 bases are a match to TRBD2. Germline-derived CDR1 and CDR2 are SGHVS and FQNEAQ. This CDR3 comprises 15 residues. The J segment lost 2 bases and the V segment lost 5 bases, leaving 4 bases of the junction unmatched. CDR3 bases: TGTGCCAGCAGCAATAGCGGGAGACCCTACAATGAGCAGTTCTTC. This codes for CASSNSGRPYNEQFF.

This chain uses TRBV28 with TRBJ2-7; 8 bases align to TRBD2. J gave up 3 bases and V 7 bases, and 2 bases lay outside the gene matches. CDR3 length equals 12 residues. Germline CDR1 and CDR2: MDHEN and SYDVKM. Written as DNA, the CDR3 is TGTGCCAGCAACAGCGGGGGCTACGAGCAGTACTTC. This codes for CASNSGGYEQYF.

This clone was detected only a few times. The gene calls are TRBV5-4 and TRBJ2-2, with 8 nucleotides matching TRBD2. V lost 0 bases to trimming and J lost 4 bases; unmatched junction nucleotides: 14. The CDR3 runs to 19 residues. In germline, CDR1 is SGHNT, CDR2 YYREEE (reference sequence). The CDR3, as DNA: TGTGCCAGCAGCTTGGGAGTTAGCGGGACCCCCCGGGGCACCGGGGAGCTGTTTTTT. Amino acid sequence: CASSLGVSGTPRGTGELFF.

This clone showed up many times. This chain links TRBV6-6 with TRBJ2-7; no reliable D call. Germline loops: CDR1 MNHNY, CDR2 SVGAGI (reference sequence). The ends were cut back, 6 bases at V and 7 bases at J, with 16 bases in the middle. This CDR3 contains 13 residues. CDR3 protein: CASSLLGPREQYF. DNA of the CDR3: TGTGCCAGCAGCCTCCTAGGACCGCGGGAGCAGTACTTC.

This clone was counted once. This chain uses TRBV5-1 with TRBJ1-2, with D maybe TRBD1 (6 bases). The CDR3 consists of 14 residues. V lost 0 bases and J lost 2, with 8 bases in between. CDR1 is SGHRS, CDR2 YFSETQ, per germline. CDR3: CASSLGTGNYGYTF. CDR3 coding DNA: TGCGCCAGCAGCTTGGGCACAGGGAACTATGGCTACACCTTC.